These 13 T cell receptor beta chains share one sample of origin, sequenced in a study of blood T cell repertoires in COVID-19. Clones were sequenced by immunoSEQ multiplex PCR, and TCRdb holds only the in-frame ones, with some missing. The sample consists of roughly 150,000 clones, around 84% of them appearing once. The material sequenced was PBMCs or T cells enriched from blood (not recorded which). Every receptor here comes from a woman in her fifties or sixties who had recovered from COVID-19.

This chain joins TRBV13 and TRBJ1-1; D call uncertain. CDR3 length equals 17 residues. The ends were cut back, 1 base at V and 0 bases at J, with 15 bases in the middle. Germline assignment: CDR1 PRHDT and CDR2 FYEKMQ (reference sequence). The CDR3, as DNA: TGTGCCAGCAGCTTAGCTAGGTTAGGCCGCATGAACACTGAAGCTTTCTTT. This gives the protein CASSLARLGRMNTEAFF.

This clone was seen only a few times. Here the CDR3 DNA reads TGTGCCAGCAGCTTGGAGGGGGGGCCGGCTCAGCCCCAGCATTTT. Encoded protein: CASSLEGGPAQPQHF. V gene TRBV5-5 combines with J gene TRBJ1-5; tentative D call: TRBD1 (6 bases). The CDR3 loop spans 15 amino acids. Trimming cost V 0 bases and J 6 bases, with 13 bases left between them. Per germline, CDR1 SGHKS and CDR2 YYEKEE (reference sequence).

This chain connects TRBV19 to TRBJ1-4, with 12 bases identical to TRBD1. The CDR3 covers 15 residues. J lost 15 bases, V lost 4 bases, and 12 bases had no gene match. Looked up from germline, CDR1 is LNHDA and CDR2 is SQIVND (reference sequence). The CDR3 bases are TGTGCCAGTAGTAGAGGGGACAGGGGGCACGAAGAGATGTTTTTT. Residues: CASSRGDRGHEEMFF.

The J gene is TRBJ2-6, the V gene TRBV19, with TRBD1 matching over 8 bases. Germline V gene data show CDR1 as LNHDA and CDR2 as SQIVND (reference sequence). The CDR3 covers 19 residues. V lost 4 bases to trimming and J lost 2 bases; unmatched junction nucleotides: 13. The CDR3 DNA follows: TGTGCCAGTAGTAGAACCGTCCCGGGACAGGCCGCTGGGGCCAACGTCCTGACTTTC. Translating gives CASSRTVPGQAAGANVLTF.

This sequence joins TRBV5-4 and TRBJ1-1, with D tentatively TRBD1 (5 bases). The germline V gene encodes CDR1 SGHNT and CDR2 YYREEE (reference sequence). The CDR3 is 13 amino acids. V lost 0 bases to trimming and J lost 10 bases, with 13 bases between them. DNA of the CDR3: TGTGCCAGCAGCTTGGGGTCACGGGGGAGAGCTTTCTTT. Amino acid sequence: CASSLGSRGRAFF.

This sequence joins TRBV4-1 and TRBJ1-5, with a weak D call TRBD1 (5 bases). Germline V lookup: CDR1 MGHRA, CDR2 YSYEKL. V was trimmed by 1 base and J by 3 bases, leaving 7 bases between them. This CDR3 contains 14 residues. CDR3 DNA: TGCGCCAGCAGCCAAGGGACACCCAATCAGCCCCAGCATTTT. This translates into CASSQGTPNQPQHF.

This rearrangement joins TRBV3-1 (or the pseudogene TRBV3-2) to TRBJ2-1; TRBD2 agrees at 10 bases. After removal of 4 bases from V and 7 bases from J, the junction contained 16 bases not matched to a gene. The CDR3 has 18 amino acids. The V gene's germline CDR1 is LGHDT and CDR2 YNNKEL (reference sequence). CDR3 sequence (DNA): TGTGCCAGCAGCCCGGGAGATTCAGCGGGAGGGCCATGGAATGAGCAGTTCTTC. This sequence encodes CASSPGDSAGGPWNEQFF.

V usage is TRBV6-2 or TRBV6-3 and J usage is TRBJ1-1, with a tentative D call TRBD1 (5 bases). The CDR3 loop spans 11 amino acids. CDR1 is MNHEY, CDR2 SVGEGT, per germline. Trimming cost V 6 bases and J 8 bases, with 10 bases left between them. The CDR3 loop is CASSESGEAFF. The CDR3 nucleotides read TGTGCCAGCAGCGAGTCAGGGGAAGCTTTCTTT.

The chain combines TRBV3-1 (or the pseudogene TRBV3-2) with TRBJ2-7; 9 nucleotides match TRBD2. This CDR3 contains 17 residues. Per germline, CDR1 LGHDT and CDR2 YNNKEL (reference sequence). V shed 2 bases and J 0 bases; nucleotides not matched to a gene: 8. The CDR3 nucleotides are TGTGCCAGCAGCCAAAGGGGAGGGGGACTAGCCTCCTACGAGCAGTACTTC. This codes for CASSQRGGGLASYEQYF.

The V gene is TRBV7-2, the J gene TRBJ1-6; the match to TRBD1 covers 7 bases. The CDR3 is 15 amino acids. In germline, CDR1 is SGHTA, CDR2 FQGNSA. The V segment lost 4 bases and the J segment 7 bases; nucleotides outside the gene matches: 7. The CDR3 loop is CASSSGTVGNSPLHF. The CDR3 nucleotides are TGTGCCAGCAGCTCGGGGACAGTGGGGAATTCACCCCTCCACTTT. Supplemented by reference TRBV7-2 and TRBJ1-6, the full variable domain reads GAGVSQSPSNKVTEKGKDVELRCDPISGHTALYWYRQSLGQGLEFLIYFQGNSAPDKSGLPSDRFSAERTGGSVSTLTIQRTQQEDSAVYLCASSSGTVGNSPLHFGNGTRLTVT.

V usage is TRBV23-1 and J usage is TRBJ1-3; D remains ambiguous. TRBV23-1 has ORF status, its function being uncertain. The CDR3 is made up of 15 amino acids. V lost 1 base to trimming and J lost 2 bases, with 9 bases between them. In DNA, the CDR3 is TGCGCCAGCAGTCAATGCCTAGAGGCTGGAAACACCATATATTTT. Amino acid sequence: CASSQCLEAGNTIYF.

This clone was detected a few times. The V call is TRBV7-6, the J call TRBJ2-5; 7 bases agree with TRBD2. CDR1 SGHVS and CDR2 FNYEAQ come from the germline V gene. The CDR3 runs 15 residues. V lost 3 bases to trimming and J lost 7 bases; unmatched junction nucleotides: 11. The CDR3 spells CASSFSGTTYGTQYF. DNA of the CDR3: TGTGCCAGCAGCTTCTCCGGGACTACCTATGGGACCCAGTACTTC.

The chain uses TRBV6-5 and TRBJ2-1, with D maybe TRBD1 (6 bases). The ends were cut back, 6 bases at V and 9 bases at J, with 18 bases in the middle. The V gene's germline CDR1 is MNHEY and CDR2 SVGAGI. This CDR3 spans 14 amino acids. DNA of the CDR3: TGTGCCAGCAGGCCCCCCGGCCAGGGGACTGAGCAGTTCTTC. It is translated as CASRPPGQGTEQFF.